This TCR beta chain was captured in a study of T cells in Graves' hyperthyroidism and ophthalmopathy. Turning to the study itself: Peripheral blood was secured at the point of initial diagnosis, before any treatment.

Using RNA transcripts as the source, TCR beta CDR3 regions were amplified. First-round RT-PCR of the TCR CDR3 relied on the HTBI primer set. MiXCR was run by TCRdb on the multiplex PCR reads, yielding one entry per CDR3 protein. The data contain some 460,000 distinct CDR3 sequences, around a sixth of them singletons. Germline lookup yields CDR1 LGHDT and CDR2 YNNKEL (reference sequence). The CDR3 is 17 residues long. Trimming removed 1 base at V and 5 bases at J, with 15 bases between. The patients, who ranged from 18 to 65 in age, presented with newly diagnosed hyperthyroidism lasting under 2 months. Each diagnosis was grounded in clinical symptoms, serum thyroxine and TRAb, thyroid ultrasound, and orbital computed tomography. This clonotype was observed a handful of times.

Material: blood. The clonotype originates from a woman aged 18-29 years with Graves' hyperthyroidism. The rearrangement joins TRBV3-1 to TRBJ1-6; possibly TRBD1 for D (6 bases). The CDR3 coding sequence is TGTGCCAGCAGCCAAGTTACGGGGGGCAGGAATAATTCACCCCTCCACTTT. Translation: CASSQVTGGRNNSPLHF.